This T cell receptor beta chain was identified during a study of cytomegalovirus exposure and HLA in healthy donors. This clone was seen a single time. Its specificity is not known. This CDR3 comprises 15 residues. Germline V lookup: CDR1 SGHRS, CDR2 YFSETQ. V lost 3 bases and J 8 bases, leaving 17 bases between the germline ends. Study-wide findings and caveats: Cytomegalovirus-associated TCR beta chains were listed, numbering roughly 150. Reportedly, TCR beta sequences accurately predicted HLA-A and HLA-B alleles in most subjects. A later analysis linked a missense variant in DCLRE1C to the trimming of TCR beta V and J genes.

PCR used 60 Vbeta primers and 13 Jbeta primers. Original analysis: The authors later counted approximately 80 million unique TCR beta chains, 9.5 million to 11 million of them shared. The repertoire was sequenced with immunoSEQ multiplex PCR; TCRdb's copy has only in-frame clones and lacks some. V and J calls and clone size come straight from that table; D and trimming were deduced from the DNA. The sample shows around 120,000 clones, around 74% of them seen only once. V and J are TRBV5-1 and TRBJ1-4, with TRBD1 as a possible D gene (6 bases). The clonotype comes from a man between 60 and 75 years old in good health and CMV-seropositive. Sequencing was performed on PBMCs. CDR3 bases: TGCGCCAGCAGCTCGGGGACAACCGCCCGAGAAAAACTGTTTTTT. Translating it yields CASSSGTTAREKLFF.